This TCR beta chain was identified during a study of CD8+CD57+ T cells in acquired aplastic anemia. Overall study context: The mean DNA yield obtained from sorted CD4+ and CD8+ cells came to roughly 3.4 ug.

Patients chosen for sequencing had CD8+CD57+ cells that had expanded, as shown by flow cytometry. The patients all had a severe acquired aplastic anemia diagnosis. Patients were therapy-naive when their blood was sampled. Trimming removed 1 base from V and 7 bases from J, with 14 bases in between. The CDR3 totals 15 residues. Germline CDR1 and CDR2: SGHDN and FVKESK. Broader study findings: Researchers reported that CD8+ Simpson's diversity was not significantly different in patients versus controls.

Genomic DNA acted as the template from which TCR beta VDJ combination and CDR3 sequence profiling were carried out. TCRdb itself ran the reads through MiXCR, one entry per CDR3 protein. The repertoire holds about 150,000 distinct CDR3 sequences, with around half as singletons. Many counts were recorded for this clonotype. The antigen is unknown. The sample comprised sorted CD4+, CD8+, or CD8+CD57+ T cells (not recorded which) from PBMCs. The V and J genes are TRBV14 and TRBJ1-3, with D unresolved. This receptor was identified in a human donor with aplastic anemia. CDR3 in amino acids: CASSQGHTWRNTIYF. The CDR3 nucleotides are TGTGCCAGCAGCCAAGGACACACCTGGCGGAACACCATATATTTT.